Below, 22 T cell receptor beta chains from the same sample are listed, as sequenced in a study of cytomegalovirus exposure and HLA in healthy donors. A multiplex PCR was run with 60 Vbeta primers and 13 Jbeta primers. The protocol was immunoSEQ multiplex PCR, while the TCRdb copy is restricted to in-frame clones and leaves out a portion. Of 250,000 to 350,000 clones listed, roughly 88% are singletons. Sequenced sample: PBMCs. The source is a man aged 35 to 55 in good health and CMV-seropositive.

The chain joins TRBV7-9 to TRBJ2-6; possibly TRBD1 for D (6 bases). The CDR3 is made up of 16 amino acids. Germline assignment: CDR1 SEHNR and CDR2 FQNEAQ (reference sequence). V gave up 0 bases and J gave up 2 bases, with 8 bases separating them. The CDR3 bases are TGTGCCAGCAGCTTAGCCGAGGGGGCTGGGGCCAACGTCCTGACTTTC. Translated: CASSLAEGAGANVLTF.

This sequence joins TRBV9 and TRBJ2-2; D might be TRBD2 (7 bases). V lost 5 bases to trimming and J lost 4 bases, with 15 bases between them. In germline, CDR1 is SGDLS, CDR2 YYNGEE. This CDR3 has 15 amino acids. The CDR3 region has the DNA TGTGCCAGCAGTCGGGGGCGCGGGAGCACCGGGGAGCTGTTTTTT. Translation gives CASSRGRGSTGELFF.

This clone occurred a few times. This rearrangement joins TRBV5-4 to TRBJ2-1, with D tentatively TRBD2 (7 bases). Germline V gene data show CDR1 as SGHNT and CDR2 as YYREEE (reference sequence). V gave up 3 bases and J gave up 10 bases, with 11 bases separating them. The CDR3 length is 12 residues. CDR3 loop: CASSSRGLEQFF. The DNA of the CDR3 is TGTGCCAGCAGCTCCAGGGGACTAGAGCAGTTCTTC.

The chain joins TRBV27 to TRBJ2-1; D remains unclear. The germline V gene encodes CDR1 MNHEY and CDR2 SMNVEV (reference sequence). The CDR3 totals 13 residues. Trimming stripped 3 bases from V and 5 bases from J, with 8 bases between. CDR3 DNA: TGTGCCAGCAGTTTGAGCATCAACAATGAGCAGTTCTTC. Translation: CASSLSINNEQFF.

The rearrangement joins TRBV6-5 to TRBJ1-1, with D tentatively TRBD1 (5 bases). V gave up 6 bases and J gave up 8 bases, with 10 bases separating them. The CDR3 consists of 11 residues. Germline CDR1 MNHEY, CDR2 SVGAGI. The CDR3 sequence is CASRRRQEAFF. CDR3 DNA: TGTGCCAGCAGACGTAGACAGGAAGCTTTCTTT.

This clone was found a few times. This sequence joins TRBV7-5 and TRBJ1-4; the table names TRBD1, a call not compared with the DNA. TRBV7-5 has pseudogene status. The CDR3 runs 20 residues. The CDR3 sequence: CARSLAGTGTPPTRREKLFF. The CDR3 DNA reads TGTGCCAGAAGCTTAGCCGGGACAGGGACGCCCCCGACCCGGCGTGAAAAACTGTTTTTT.

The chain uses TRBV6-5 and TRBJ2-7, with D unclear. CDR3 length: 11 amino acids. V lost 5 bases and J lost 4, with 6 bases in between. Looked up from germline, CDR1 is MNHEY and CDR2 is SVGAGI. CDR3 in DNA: TGTGCCAGCAGTGACAAGTACGAGCAGTACTTC. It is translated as CASSDKYEQYF.

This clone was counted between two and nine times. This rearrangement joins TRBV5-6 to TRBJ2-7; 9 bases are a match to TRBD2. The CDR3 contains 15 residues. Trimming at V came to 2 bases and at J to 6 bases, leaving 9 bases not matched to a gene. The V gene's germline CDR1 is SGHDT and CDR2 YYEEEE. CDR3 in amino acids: CASSFSGTSIREQYF. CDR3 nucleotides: TGTGCCAGCAGCTTTTCCGGGACTAGCATTCGCGAGCAGTACTTC.

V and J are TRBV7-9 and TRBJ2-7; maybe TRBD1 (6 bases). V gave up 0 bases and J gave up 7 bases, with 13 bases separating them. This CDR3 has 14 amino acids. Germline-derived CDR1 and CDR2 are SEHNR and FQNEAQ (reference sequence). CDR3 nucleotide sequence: TGTGCCAGCAGCTTAGCGAACAGGGCTTGGGAGCAGTACTTC. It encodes CASSLANRAWEQYF. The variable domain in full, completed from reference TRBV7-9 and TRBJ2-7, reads DTGVSQNPRHKITKRGQNVTFRCDPISEHNRLYWYRQTLGQGPEFLTYFQNEAQLEKSRLLSDRFSAERPKGSFSTLEIQRTEQGDSAMYLCASSLANRAWEQYFGPGTRLTVT.

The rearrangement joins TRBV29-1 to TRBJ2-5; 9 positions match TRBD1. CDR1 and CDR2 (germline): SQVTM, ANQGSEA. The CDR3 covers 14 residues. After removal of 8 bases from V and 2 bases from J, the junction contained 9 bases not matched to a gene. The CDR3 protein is CSSWGTGTQETQYF. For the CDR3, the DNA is TGCAGCTCATGGGGGACAGGGACGCAAGAGACCCAGTACTTC.

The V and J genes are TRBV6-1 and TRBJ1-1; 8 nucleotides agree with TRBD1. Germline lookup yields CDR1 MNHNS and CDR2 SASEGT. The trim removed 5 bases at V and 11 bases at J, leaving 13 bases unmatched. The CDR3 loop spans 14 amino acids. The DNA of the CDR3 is TGTGCCAGCAGTACCCGGGGACAGGTTCAACGCGCTTTCTTT. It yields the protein CASSTRGQVQRAFF.

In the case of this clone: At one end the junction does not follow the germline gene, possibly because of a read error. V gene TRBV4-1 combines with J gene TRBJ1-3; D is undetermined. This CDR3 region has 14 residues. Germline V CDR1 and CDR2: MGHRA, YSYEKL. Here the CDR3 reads CAGSQDAYGNTIYF. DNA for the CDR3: TGCGCCGGCAGCCAAGATGCGTACGGAAACACCATATATTTT.

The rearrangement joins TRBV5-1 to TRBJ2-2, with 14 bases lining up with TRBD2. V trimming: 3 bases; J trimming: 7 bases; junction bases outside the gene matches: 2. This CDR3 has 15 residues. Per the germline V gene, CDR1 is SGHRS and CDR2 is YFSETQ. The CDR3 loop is CASSSGLAGVGELFF. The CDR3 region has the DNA TGCGCCAGCAGCTCGGGACTAGCGGGAGTCGGGGAGCTGTTTTTT.

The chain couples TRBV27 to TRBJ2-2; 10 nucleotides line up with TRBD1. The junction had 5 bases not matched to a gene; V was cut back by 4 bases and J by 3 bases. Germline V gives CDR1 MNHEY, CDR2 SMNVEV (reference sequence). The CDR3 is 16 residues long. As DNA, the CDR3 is TGTGCCAGCAGTTCCCGGGACAGGGGATACACCGGGGAGCTGTTTTTT. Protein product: CASSSRDRGYTGELFF.

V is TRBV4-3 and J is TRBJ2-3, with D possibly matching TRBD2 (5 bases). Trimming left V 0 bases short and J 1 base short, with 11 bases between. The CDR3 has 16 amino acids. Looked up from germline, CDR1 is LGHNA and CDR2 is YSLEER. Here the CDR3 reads CASSQELAGGTDTQYF. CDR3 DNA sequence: TGCGCCAGCAGCCAAGAGCTAGCCGGGGGCACAGATACGCAGTATTTT.

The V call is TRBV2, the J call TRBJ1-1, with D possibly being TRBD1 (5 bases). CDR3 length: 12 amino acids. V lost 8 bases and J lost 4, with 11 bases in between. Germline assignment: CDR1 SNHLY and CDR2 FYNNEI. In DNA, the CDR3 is TGTGCCAGCTGGGGCTGGGGCACTGAAGCTTTCTTT. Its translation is CASWGWGTEAFF.

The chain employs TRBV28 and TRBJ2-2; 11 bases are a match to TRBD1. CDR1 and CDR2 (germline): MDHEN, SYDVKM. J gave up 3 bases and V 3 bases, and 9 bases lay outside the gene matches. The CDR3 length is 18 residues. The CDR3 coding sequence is TGTGCCAGCAGTTTGCCGGACAGGGGGCGAAGGGACACCGGGGAGCTGTTTTTT. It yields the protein CASSLPDRGRRDTGELFF.

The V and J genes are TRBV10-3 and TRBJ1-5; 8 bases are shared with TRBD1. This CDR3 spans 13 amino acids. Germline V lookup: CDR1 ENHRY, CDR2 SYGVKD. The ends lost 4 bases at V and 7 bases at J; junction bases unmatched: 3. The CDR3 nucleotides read TGTGCCATCAGTGGACAGGGGCAGCAGCCCCAGCATTTT. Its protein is CAISGQGQQPQHF.

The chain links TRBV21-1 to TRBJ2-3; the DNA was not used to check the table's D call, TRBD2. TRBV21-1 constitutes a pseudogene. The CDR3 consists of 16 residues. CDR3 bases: TGTGCCAGCCATCACCGGGGCGGGAGGAACGCAGATACGCAGTATTTT. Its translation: CASHHRGGRNADTQYF.

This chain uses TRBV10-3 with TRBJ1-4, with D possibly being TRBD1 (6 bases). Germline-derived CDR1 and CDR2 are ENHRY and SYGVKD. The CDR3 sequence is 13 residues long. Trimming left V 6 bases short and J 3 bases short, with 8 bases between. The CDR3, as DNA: TGTGCCATCAGAGGGGGGGCTAATGAAAAACTGTTTTTT. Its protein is CAIRGGANEKLFF.

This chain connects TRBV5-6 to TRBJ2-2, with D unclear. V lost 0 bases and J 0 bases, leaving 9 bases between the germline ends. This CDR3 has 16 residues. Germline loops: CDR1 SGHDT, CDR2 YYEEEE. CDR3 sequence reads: CASSLVPESNTGELFF. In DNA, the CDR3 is TGTGCCAGCAGCTTGGTCCCCGAGTCGAACACCGGGGAGCTGTTTTTT.

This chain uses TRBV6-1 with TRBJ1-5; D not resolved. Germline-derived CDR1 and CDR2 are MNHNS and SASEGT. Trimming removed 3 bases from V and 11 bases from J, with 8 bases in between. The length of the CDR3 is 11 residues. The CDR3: CASSDPGAQHF. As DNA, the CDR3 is TGTGCCAGCAGTGATCCCGGGGCCCAGCATTTT.